Included here is one TCR beta chain sequence, with context. These data originate in a study of T cells after yellow fever vaccination. TCRdb processed the 5' RACE reads anew with MiXCR; each CDR3 protein has one entry. The table shows 300,000 to 400,000 distinct CDR3 sequences, with around an eighth occurring only once. CDR3 length equals 15 residues. Germline V gene data show CDR1 as MNHEY and CDR2 as SVGAGI. Trimming removed 5 bases from V and 0 bases from J, with 14 bases in between. The TCR sequence derives from a man aged 18 to 29 who received the YFV17D yellow fever vaccine. The sample was CD4+ T cells sorted from PBMCs, taken 15 days after the yellow fever booster vaccination. V usage is TRBV6-5 and J usage is TRBJ2-7; D is unresolved. This chain's CDR3 is CASSPSGSGSYEQYF. The CDR3 DNA follows: TGTGCCAGCAGTCCCTCGGGTTCCGGCTCCTACGAGCAGTACTTC.